This T cell receptor beta chain was sequenced in a study of blood T cell repertoires in COVID-19. Study summary: Specimens from acute and convalescent COVID-19 originated in the United States, Italy and Spain. T cells, B-cell-depleted T cells, or PBMCs supplied cDNA or gDNA.

The CDR3 spans 13 residues. The germline V gene has CDR1 KGHSH and CDR2 LQKENI. The V end lost 6 bases, the J end lost 4 bases, and 10 bases lay between the germline ends. Original processing notes: Researchers report that nucleated cell counts were estimated from reference gene primer amplification. Method: immunoSEQ multiplex PCR; TCRdb's copy keeps in-frame clones and lacks some. V, J and clone size were drawn from that table, and D and trimming were deduced from the DNA. The sample shows about 200,000 clones, approximately 81% of them seen only once. Material: peripheral blood. J is TRBJ1-5 and V is TRBV18; no clear D gene. This receptor was obtained from an elderly woman with acute or convalescent COVID-19. The CDR3 spells CASSPSGNQPQHF. The CDR3 DNA sequence: TGTGCCAGCTCCCCTAGCGGGAATCAGCCCCAGCATTTT.